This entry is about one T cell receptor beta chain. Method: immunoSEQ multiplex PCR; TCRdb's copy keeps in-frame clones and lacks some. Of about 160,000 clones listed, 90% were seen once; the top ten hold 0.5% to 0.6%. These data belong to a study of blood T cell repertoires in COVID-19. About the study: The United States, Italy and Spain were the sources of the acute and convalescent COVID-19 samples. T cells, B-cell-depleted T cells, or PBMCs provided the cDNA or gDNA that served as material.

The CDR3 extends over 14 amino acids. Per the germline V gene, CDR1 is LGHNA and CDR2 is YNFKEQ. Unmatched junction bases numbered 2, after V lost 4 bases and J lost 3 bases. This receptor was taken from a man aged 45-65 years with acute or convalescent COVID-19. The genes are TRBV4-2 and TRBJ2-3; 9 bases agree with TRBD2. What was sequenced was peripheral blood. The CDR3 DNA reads TGTGCCAGCAGCCGAGCGGGGGGTACAGATACGCAGTATTTT. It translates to CASSRAGGTDTQYF.